This TCR beta chain is drawn from a study of beta chain features in type 1 diabetes (dated by TCRdb to the late 2010s). Study-level background: No differences in mean age, gender distribution, total cell number or subset yield were found between patients and healthy donors. A total of under 120,000,000 sorted cells were examined across all samples, and RNA yield correlated strongly with the number of cells per subset. In the study, recently diagnosed type 1 diabetes patients and matched healthy donors were compared on the TCRB repertoires of their sorted circulating CD4+ T cell subsets. Naive and central memory subsets were obtained from all 30 or so donors, but regulatory and stem cell-like memory subsets were isolated from only 8 patients and roughly 8 healthy donors.

Each donor gave one peripheral blood draw, averaging roughly 100 mL, which was collected into heparinised tubes. Naive, central memory, regulatory and stem cell-like memory CD4+ T cells were sorted on a BD FACSAria II using a panel including CD45RO, CCR7, CD25, CD127, CD95 and CD27. Purity was above 95% for every sorted population. PBMCs were isolated immediately by Lymphoprep density gradient centrifugation and stained directly without culture. Samples were stained and sorted in pairs, with one healthy donor and one patient per experiment, so that batch effects were minimized. Notes on this clone: Its antigen is still unknown. There are no base qualities to consult, and no much larger clone falls within one base.

Overall results and qualifications from the work: HLA sub-analyses involved small numbers of individuals, so any influence of HLA type on TCRB rearrangement remained unresolved. At VDJ recombination sites, type 1 diabetes patients had fewer insertions and more deleted nucleotides, which implies abnormalities in thymic rearrangement. Because cDNA was sequenced instead of genomic DNA, highly expressing activated cells could be over-represented, though the groups showed no difference in activation or CD3 levels. Shorter templates might have been favored by PCR, but patient and control samples were amplified and corrected together, so both groups would have been affected equally by any skew. Naive, central memory and regulatory TCRB repertoires appeared to be more alike among patients than among healthy donors. A moderate but significant shortening of TCRB CDR3 length was observed in type 1 diabetes patients in all four CD4+ subsets.

All of the isolated RNA was reverse transcribed with the High Capacity cDNA Reverse Transcription Kit, so expressed TCRB transcripts were sequenced. Deep immunoSEQ sequencing was performed on naive, central memory and regulatory T cell samples, with an average of around 3.4 million total reads per sample. After sorted cells were lysed in RLT buffer, RNA was extracted with DNase-treated RNeasy Micro or Mini kits, with the choice depending on cell number. Each cell subset was processed on its own to prevent cross-contamination, while patient and healthy donor samples were processed together. The immunoSEQ multiplex PCR was used to amplify TCRB sequences from cDNA, generating 87-bp fragments that spanned the CDR3 region. Amplicons were sequenced on the Illumina HiSeq platform. In the paper's pipeline: PCR bias was corrected computationally using synthetic template baselines, and reads within Hamming distance 2 were collapsed, with unmergeable singletons discarded. Reads were aligned against IMGT so that V, D and J genes, CDR3 length and insertions or deletions at six rearrangement sites could be assigned. Clonotype counts were normalized to sorted cell number within each subset before computing true diversity and Gini coefficients with the tcR R package. The overlap coefficient, calculated on TCRB nucleotide sequences, was used to quantify repertoire sharing. Sourced from immuneACCESS, this table was stored by TCRdb with only in-frame sequences that have V and J called. A share of the clones is absent; for the studies checked, an unresolved V gene accounts for under half, and the remainder has no known explanation. V and J calls and clone size follow that table, whereas D and trimming were derived from the DNA. This sample gives 300,000 to 400,000 clones in total; 8% to 10% of them show up just once. Jointly, the top ten make up about 0.6% of the sample.

CDR1 MNHEY and CDR2 SMNVEV are derived from the germline V gene (reference sequence). V trim: 5 bases; J trim: 5 bases; unmatched bases: 8. From the cysteine through the phenylalanine, the CDR3 covers 15 amino acids. The kept DNA is CDR3 alone, 45 bases in frame from the first base. The rearranged chain carries TRBV27 and TRBJ2-3; the junction holds 9 bases that match TRBD2. This receptor was obtained from a man aged 25 to 40 with type 1 diabetes. The sequencing input was central memory CD4+ T cells from blood. The nucleotide sequence reads as follows: TGTGCCAGCAGTCCCCTTGGCGGGAGGGTAGATACGCAGTATTTT. It encodes CASSPLGGRVDTQYF.